Detailed here is one T cell receptor beta chain. The antigen remains unidentified. This record comes from a study of blood T cells in healthy people across ages. Study-wide results and caveats: A roughly linear fall in TCR beta diversity per million T cells was seen with increasing age.

PBMCs were isolated at a quantity of at least 6 million per sample. Together with a sample-barcoded 5' primer, a J-beta primer mix was included in a second PCR lasting roughly 6 to 12 cycles. TCRdb passed the 5' RACE reads through MiXCR, listing each CDR3 protein once. The sample consists of over 950,000 distinct CDR3 sequences, roughly 51% of them appearing once. This CDR3 spans 19 amino acids. Unmatched junction bases numbered 13, after V lost 5 bases and J lost 1 base. The germline V gene has CDR1 MNHEY and CDR2 SMNVEV (reference sequence). Material for sequencing was blood. This chain links TRBV27 with TRBJ2-1, with 11 bases fitting TRBD2. The TCR sequence derives from a woman aged 55-70 years in good health. The CDR3 spells CASSPRHPGTSGSYNEQFF. CDR3 bases: TGTGCCAGCAGTCCTAGGCACCCCGGGACTAGCGGTTCCTACAATGAGCAGTTCTTC.